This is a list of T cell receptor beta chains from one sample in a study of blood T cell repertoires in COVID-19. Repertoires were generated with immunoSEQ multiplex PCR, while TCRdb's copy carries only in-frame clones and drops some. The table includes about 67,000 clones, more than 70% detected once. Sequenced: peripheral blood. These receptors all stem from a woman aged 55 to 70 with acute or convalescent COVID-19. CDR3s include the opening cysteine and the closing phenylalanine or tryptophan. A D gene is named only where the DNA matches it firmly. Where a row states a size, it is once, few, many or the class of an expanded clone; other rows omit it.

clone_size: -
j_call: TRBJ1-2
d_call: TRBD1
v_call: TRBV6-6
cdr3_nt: TGTGCCAGCAGCTCCTACCGGGACAGCTATGGCTACACCTTC
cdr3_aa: CASSSYRDSYGYTF

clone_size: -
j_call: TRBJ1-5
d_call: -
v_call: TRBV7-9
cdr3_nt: TGTGCCAGCAGCTCTGGGGCACACGACAATCAGCCCCAGCATTTT
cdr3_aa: CASSSGAHDNQPQHF

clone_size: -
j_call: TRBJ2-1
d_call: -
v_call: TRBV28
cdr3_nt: TGTGCCAGCAGTTGGGGGGTAGTGGAGTTTGCGTTCTTC
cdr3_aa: CASSWGVVEFAFF

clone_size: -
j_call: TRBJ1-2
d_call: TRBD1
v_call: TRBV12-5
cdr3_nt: TGTGCTAGTGTCCTGACAGGGGTTGATGGCTACACCTTC
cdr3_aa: CASVLTGVDGYTF

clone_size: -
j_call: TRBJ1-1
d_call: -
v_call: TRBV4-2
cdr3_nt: TGTGCCAGCAGCTCTGAGCGGGGAGGGTACACTGAAGCTTTCTTT
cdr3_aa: CASSSERGGYTEAFF

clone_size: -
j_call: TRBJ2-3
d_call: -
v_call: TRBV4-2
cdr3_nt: TGTGCCAGCAGCCAAGCTCCGGTCCGCACAGATACGCAGTATTTT
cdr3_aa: CASSQAPVRTDTQYF

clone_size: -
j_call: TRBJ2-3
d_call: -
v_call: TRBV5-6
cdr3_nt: TGTGCCAGCAGCTTACCGGGACTTGCCTGGGCAGATACGCAGTATTTT
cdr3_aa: CASSLPGLAWADTQYF

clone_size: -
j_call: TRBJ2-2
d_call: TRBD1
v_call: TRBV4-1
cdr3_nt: TGCGCCAGCAGCCGGGACAGGGGGCTAACCGGGGAGCTGTTTTTT
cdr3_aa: CASSRDRGLTGELFF

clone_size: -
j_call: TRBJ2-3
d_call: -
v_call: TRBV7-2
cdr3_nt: TGTGCCAGCAGCTTAGGCGACATTTACACAGATACGCAGTATTTT
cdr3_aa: CASSLGDIYTDTQYF

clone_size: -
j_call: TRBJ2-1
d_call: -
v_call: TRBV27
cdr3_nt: TGTGCCAGCACGTGGGGGGACTCCTACAATGAGCAGTTCTTC
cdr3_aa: CASTWGDSYNEQFF

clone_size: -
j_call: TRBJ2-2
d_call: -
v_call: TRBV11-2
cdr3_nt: TGTGCCAGCAGCCCCCGGACAGTAAAGACCGGGGAGCTGTTTTTT
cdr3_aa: CASSPRTVKTGELFF

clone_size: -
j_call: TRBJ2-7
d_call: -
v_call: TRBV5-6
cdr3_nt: TGTGCCAGCAGCTACGACAGCCGCTACGAGCAGTACTTC
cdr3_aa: CASSYDSRYEQYF

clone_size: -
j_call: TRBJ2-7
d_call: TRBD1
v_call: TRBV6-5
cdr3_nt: TGTGCCAGCACCGCCGGGACAGGCTCCTACGAGCAGTACTTC
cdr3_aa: CASTAGTGSYEQYF

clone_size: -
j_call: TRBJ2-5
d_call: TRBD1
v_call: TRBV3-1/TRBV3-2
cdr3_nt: TGTGCCAGCAGCCAAAACAGGGGGGAGACCCAGTACTTC
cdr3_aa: CASSQNRGETQYF

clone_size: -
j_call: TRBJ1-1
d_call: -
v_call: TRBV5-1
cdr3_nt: TGCGCCAGCAGCGCTGACAGACCGAACACTGAAGCTTTCTTT
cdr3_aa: CASSADRPNTEAFF

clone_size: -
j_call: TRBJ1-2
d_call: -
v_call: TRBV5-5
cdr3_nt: TGTGCCAGTCTTAGGGAGGGGGGTTCTCCCACCTTC
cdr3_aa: CASLREGGSPTF

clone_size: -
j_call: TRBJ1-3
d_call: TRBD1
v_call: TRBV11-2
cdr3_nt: TGTGCCAGCAGCCAGGAGGGGGCAAGAAACACCATATATTTT
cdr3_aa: CASSQEGARNTIYF

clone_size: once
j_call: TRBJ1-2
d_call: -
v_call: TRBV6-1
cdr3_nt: TGTGCCAGCAGTGAAGAGGCAGGGGACGCCTATGGCTACACCTTC
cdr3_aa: CASSEEAGDAYGYTF

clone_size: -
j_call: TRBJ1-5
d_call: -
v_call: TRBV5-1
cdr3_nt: TGCGCCAGCAGCTTGGCCGCTGACAGCCCGACCATCAATCAGCCCCAGCATTTT
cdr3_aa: CASSLAADSPTINQPQHF

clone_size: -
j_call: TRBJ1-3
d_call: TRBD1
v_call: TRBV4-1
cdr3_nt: TGCGCCAGCAGCTCCCAGGGGGCGCGGGGAAACACCATATATTTT
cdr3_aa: CASSSQGARGNTIYF

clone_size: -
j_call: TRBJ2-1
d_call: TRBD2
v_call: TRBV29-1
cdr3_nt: TGCAGCGTTGCCCTAGCGGGGGGTTACAATGAGCAGTTCTTC
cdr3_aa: CSVALAGGYNEQFF

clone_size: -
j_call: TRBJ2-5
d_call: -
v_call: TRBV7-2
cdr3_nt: TGTGCCAGCAGCTTATTAACGTTCAGCGGGGAGACCCAGTACTTC
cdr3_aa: CASSLLTFSGETQYF

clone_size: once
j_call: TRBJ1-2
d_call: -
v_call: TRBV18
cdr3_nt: TGTGCCAGCTCACCAGGCCCTAACTATGGCTACACCTTC
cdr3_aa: CASSPGPNYGYTF

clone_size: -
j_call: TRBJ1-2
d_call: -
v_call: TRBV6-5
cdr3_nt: TGTGCCAGCAGCTATGGGGGCCCGGCCGGAGGCTACACCTTC
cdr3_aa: CASSYGGPAGGYTF

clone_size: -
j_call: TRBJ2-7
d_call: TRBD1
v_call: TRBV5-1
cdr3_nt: TGCGCCAGCAGCCCCCGGGACAGGACGACCTACGAGCAGTACTTC
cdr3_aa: CASSPRDRTTYEQYF

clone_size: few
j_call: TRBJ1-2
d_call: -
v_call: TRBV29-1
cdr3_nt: TGCAGCGTTGACCCAGGCATGAATAACTATGGCTACACCTTC
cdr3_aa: CSVDPGMNNYGYTF

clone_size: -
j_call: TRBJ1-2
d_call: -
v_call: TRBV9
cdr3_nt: TGTGCCAGCAGCCCCGGAGCAGGGTCGGACTATGGCTACACCTTC
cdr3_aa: CASSPGAGSDYGYTF

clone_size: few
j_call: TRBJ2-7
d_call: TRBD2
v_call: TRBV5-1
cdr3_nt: TGCGCCAGCAGCCGCCTCGGGGGGAACTCCTACGAGCAGTACTTC
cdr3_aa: CASSRLGGNSYEQYF